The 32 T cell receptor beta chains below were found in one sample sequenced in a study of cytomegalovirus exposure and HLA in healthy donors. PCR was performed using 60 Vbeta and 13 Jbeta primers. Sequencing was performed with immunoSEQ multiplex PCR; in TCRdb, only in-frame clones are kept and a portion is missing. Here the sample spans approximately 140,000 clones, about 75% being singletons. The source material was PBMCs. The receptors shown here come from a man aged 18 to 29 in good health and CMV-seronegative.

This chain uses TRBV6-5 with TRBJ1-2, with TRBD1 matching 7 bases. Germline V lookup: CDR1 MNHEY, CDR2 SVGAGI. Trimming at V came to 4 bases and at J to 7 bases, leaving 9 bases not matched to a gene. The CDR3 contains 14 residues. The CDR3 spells CASSSLDRAFGYTF. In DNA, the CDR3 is TGTGCCAGCAGTTCCCTAGACAGGGCTTTTGGCTACACCTTC.

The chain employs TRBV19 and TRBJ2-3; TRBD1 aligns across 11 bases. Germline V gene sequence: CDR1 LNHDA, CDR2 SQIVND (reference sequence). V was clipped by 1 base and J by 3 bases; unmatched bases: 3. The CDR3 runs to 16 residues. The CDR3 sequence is CASSIGGTGGTDTQYF. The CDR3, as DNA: TGTGCCAGTAGTATAGGTGGGACAGGGGGAACAGATACGCAGTATTTT.

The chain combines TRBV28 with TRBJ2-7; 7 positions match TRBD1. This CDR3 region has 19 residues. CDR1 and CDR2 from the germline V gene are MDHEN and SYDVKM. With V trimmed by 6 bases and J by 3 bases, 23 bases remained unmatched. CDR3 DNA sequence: TGTGCCAGCAGCACATTGACCGGGACAGCGGAACCGAGACGCTACGAGCAGTACTTC. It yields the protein CASSTLTGTAEPRRYEQYF.

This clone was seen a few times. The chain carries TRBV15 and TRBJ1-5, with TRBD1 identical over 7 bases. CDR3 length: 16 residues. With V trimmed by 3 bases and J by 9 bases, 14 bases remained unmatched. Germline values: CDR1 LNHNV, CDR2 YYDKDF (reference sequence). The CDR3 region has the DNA TGTGCCACCAGCAGTGACAGGGCTACCCGGCGGTCGCCCCAGCATTTT. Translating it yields CATSSDRATRRSPQHF. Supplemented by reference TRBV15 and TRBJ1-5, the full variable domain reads DAMVIQNPRYQVTQFGKPVTLSCSQTLNHNVMYWYQQKSSQAPKLLFHYYDKDFNNEADTPDNFQSRRPNTSFCFLDIRSPGLGDTAMYLCATSSDRATRRSPQHFGDGTRLSIL.

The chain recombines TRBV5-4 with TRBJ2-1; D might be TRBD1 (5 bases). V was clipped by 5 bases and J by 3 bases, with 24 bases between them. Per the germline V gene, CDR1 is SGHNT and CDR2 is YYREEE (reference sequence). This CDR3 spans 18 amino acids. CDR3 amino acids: CASSWTMGWGPLYNEQFF. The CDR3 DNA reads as TGTGCCAGCAGTTGGACGATGGGGTGGGGCCCCCTCTACAATGAGCAGTTCTTC.

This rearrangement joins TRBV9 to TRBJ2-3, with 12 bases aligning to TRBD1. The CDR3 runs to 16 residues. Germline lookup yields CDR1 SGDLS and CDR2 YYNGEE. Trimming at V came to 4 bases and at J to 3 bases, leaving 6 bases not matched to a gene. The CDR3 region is CASSRGQGAQTDTQYF. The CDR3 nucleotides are TGTGCCAGCAGCCGGGGACAGGGGGCGCAAACAGATACGCAGTATTTT. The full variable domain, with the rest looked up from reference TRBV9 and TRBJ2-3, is DSGVTQTPKHLITATGQRVTLRCSPRSGDLSVYWYQQSLDQGLQFLIQYYNGEERAKGNILERFSAQQFPDLHSELNLSSLELGDSALYFCASSRGQGAQTDTQYFGPGTRLTVL.

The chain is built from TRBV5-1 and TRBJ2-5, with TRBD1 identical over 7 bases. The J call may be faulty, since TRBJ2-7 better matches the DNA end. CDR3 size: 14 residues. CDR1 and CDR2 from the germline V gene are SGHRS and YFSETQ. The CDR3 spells CASTMTGKSYEQYF. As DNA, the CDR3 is TGCGCCAGCACCATGACAGGGAAGTCCTACGAGCAGTACTTC.

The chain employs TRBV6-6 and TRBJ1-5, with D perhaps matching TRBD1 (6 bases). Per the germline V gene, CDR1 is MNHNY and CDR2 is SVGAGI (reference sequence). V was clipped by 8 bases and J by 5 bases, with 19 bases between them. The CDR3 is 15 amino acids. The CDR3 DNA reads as TGTGCCAGCGAGAAAAGGACAGTTAGAGATCAGCCCCAGCATTTT. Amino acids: CASEKRTVRDQPQHF.

The CDR3 reads CASSLYVGGREQFF. In nucleotides, the CDR3 is TGCGCCAGCAGCTTGTACGTAGGGGGACGGGAGCAGTTCTTC. V is TRBV5-1 and J is TRBJ2-1, with D possibly matching TRBD1 (6 bases). The CDR3 contains 14 residues. Germline lookup yields CDR1 SGHRS and CDR2 YFSETQ. Deletions cut 1 base from V and 10 bases from J, with 15 bases between.

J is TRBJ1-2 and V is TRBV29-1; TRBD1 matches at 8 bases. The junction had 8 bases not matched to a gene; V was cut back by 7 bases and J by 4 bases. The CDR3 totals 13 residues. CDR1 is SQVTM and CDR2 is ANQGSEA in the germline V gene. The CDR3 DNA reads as TGCAGCGCCGGACAGGGTTTAGGCTATGGCTACACCTTC. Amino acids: CSAGQGLGYGYTF.

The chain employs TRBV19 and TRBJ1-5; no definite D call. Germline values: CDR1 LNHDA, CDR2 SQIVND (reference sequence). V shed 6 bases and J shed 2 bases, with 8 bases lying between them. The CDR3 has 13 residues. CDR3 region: CASRTRGNQPQHF. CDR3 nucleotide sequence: TGTGCCAGTAGGACGAGGGGCAATCAGCCCCAGCATTTT.

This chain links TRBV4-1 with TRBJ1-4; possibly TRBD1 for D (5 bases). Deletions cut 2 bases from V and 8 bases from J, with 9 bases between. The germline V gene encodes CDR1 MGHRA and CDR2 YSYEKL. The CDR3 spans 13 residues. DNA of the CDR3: TGCGCCAGCAGCCAAACAGGCACCGAAAAACTGTTTTTT. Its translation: CASSQTGTEKLFF.

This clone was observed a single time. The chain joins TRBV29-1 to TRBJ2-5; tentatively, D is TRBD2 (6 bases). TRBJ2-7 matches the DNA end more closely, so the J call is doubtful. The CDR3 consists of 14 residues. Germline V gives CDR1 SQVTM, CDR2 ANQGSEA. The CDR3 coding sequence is TGCAGCGTTGAAGATCGACGGGGGTCCTACGAGCAGTACTTC. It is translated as CSVEDRRGSYEQYF.

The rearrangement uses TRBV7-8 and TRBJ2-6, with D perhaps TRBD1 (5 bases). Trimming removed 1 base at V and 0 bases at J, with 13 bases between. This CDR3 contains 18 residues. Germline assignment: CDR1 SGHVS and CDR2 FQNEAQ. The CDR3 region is CASSLEGRADSGANVLTF. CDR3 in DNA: TGTGCCAGCAGCTTAGAAGGCAGGGCGGACTCTGGGGCCAACGTCCTGACTTTC.

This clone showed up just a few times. As DNA, the CDR3 is TGTGCCAGCAGTCAACAGGGGAACCCCACTTACAATGAGCAGTTCTTC. Its protein product is CASSQQGNPTYNEQFF. The rearrangement links TRBV28 to TRBJ2-1; 7 nucleotides align to TRBD1. The CDR3 runs 16 residues. The V and J ends lost 5 bases and 4 bases, in that order; junction bases with no gene match: 11. CDR1 is MDHEN, CDR2 SYDVKM, per germline.

CDR3 sequence (DNA): TGTGCCAGCAGCCCACAGACAGCCTTAGCCAAAAACATTCAGTACTTC. Its protein is CASSPQTALAKNIQYF. The chain has TRBV9 and TRBJ2-4, with a possible D match to TRBD1 (5 bases). The CDR3 runs 16 residues. CDR1 and CDR2 from the germline V gene are SGDLS and YYNGEE. Trimming stripped 4 bases from V and 0 bases from J, with 14 bases between.

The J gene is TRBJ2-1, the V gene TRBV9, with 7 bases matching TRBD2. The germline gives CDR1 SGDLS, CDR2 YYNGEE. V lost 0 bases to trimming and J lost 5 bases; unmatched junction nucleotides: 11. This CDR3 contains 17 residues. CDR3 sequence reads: CASSVGGGRRIDNEQFF. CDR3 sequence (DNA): TGTGCCAGCAGCGTAGGGGGGGGACGTCGTATCGACAATGAGCAGTTCTTC.

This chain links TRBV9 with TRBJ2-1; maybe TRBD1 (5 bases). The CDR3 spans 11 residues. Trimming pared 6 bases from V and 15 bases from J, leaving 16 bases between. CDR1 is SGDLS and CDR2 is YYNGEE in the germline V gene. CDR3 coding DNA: TGTGCCAGCACAGGGAACTCGGAATTGTTCTTC. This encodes CASTGNSELFF.

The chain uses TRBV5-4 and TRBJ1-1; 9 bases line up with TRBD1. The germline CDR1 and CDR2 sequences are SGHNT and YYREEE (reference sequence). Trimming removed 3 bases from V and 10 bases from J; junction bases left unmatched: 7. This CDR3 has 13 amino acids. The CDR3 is CASSSNTGGLAFF. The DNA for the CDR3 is TGTGCCAGCAGCTCTAATACAGGGGGCCTAGCTTTCTTT.

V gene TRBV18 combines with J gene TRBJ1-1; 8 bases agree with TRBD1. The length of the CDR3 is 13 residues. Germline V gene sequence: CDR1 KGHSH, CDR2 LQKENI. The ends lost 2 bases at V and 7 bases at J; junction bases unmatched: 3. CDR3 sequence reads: CASSPAGTGEAFF. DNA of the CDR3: TGTGCCAGCTCACCAGCCGGGACAGGTGAAGCTTTCTTT.

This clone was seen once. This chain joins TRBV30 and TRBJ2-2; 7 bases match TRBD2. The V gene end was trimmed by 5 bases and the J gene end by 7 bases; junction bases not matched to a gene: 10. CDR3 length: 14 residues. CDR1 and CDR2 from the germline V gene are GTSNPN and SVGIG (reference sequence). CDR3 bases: TGTGCCTGGTACCACTCCGGCGGGGGCGGGGAGCTGTTTTTT. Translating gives CAWYHSGGGGELFF.

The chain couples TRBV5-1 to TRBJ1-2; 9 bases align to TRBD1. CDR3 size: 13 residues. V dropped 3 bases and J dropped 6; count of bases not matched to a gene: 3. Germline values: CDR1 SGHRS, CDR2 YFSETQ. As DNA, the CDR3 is TGCGCCAGCAGCTACAGGGGGCCGGATGGCTACACCTTC. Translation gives CASSYRGPDGYTF.

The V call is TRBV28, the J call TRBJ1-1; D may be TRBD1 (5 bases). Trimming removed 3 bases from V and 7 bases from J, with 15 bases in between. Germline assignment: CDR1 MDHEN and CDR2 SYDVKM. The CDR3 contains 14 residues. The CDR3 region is CASSFGTGEIEAFF. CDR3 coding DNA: TGTGCCAGCAGTTTTGGGACGGGAGAGATTGAAGCTTTCTTT.

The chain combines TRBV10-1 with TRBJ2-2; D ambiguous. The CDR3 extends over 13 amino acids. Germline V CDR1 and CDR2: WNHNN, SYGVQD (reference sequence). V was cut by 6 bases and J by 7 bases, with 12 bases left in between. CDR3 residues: CASSATVVGELFF. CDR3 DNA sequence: TGCGCCAGCAGCGCAACGGTAGTCGGGGAGCTGTTTTTT.

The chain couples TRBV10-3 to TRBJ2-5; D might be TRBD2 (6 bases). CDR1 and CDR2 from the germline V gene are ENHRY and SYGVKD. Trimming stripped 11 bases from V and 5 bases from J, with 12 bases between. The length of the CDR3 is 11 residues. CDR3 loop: CASAEGETQYF. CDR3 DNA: TGTGCCTCTGCGGAGGGGGAGACCCAGTACTTC.

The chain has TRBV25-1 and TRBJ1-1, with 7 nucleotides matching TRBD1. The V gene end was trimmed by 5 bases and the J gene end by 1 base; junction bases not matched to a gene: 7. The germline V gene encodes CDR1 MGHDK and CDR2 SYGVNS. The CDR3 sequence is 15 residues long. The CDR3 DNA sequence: TGTGCCAGCAGTTATGCAGGGGGTCAGAACACTGAAGCTTTCTTT. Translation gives CASSYAGGQNTEAFF. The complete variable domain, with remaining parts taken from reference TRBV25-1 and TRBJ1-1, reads EADIYQTPRYLVIGTGKKITLECSQTMGHDKMYWYQQDPGMELHLIHYSYGVNSTEKGDLSSESTVSRIRTEHFPLTLESARPSHTSQYLCASSYAGGQNTEAFFGQGTRLTVV.

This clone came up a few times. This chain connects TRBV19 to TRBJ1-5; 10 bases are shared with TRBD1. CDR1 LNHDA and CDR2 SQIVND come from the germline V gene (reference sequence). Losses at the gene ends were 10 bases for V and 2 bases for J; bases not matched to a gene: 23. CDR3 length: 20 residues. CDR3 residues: CATSRVPGQGKMSGNQPQHF. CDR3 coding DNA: TGTGCCACAAGTAGGGTACCGGGACAGGGGAAAATGTCGGGCAATCAGCCCCAGCATTTT.

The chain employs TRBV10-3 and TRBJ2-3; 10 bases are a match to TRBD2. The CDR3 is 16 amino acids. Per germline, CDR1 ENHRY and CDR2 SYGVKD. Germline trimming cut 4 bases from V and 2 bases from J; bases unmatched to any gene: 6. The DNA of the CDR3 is TGTGCCATCAGTGGGCCTAGCGGGAGCGCCACAGATACGCAGTATTTT. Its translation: CAISGPSGSATDTQYF.

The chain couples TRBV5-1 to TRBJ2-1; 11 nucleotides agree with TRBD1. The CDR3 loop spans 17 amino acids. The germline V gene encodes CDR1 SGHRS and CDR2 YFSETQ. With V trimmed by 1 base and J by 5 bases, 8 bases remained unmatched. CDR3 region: CASSLLEGQGGNNEQFF. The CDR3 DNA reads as TGCGCCAGCAGCTTGCTTGAGGGACAGGGGGGGAACAATGAGCAGTTCTTC.

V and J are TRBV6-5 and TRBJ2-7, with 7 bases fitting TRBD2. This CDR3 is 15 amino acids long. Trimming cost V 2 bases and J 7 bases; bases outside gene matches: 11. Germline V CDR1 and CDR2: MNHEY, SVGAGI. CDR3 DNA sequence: TGTGCCAGCAGTTACGCGCGGGGGAGCTCCTTTGAGCAGTACTTC. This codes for CASSYARGSSFEQYF.

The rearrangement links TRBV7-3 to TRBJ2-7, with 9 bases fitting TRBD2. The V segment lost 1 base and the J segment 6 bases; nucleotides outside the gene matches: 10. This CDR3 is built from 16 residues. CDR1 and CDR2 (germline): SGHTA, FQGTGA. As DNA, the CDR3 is TGTGCCAGCAGCTTAAACCCTAGCGGGACGGTAAGCGAGCAGTACTTC. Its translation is CASSLNPSGTVSEQYF.

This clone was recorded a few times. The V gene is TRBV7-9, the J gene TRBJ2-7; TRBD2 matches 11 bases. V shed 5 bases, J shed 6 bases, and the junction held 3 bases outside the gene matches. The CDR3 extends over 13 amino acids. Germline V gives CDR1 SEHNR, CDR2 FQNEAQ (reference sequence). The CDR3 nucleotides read TGTGCCAGCAGCCAACTAGCGGGAGTCGAGCAGTACTTC. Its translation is CASSQLAGVEQYF.